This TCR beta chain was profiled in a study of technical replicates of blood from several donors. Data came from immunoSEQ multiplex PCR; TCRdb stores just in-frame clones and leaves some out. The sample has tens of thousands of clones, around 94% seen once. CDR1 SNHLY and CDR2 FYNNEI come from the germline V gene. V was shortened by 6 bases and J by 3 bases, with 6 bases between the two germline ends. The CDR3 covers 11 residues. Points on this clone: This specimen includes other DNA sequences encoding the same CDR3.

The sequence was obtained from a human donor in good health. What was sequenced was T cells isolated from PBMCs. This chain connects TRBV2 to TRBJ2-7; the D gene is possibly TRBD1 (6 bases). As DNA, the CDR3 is TGTGCCAGCAGGACAGGCTACGAGCAGTACTTC. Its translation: CASRTGYEQYF.